This record looks at one T cell receptor beta chain sequence and its context. Its antigen is undetermined. This sample was taken from a study of response to subunit inactivated influenza vaccine. Findings of the study overall: Authors suggested each seasonal flu vaccination may recruit only limited numbers of new T cells.

Trimming removed 7 bases from V and 6 bases from J; junction bases left unmatched: 11. Germline CDR1 is MNHNS and CDR2 is SASEGT. This CDR3 spans 15 amino acids. In TCRdb, the RT-PCR reads were re-called with MiXCR into one record per CDR3 protein. The sample has 300,000 to 350,000 distinct CDR3 sequences, 21% seen once. This chain joins TRBV6-1 and TRBJ2-1, with 8 bases that match TRBD2. The receptor comes from a man between 50 and 75 years old who received an inactivated influenza vaccine. The starting material was PBMCs from blood, obtained 21 months after vaccination. The CDR3 DNA sequence: TGTGCCAGCAAACCGGGACTAGGGGTAGGCAATGAGCAGTTCTTC. This translates into CASKPGLGVGNEQFF.